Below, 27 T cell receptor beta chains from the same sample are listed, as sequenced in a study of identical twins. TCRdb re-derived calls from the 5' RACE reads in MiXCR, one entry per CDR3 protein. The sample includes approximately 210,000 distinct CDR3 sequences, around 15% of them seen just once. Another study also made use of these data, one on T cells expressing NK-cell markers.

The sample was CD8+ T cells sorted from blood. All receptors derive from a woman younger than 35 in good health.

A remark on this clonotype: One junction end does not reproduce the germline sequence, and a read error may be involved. CDR3 coding DNA: TGCAGCGGTGAAGGCACTGAAGCTTTCTTT. As protein: CSGEGTEAFF. This chain uses TRBV29-1 with TRBJ1-1; D gene ambiguous. CDR1 and CDR2 (germline): SQVTM, ANQGSEA. CDR3 length equals 10 residues. The whole variable domain, remainder taken from reference TRBV29-1 and TRBJ1-1, is SAVISQKPSRDICQRGTSLTIQCQVDSQVTMMFWYRQQPGQSLTLIATANQGSEATYESGFVIDKFPISRPNLTFSTLTVSNMSPEDSSIYLCSGEGTEAFFGQGTRLTVV.

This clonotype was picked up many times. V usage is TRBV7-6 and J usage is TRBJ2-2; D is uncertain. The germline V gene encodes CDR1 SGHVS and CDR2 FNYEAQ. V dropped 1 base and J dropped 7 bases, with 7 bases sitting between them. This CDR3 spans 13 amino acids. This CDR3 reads CASSLEGFGELFF. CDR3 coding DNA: TGTGCCAGCAGCTTAGAGGGCTTCGGGGAGCTGTTTTTT.

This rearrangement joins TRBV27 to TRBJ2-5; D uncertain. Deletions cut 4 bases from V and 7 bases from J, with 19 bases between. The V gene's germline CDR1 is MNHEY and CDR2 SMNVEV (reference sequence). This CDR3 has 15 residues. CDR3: CASSSRAPNSGTQYF. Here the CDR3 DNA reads TGTGCCAGCAGTTCCCGGGCCCCCAATAGTGGGACCCAGTACTTC.

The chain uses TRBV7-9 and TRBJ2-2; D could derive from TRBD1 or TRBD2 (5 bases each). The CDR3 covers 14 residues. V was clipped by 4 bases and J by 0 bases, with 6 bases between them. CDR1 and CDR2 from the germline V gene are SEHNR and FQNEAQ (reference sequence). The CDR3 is CASSWDPNTGELFF. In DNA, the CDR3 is TGTGCCAGCAGCTGGGACCCGAACACCGGGGAGCTGTTTTTT.

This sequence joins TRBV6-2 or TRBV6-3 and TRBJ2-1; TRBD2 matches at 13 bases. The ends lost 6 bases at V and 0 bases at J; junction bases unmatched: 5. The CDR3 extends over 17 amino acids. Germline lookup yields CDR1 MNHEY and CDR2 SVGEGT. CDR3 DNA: TGTGCCAGCAGCCCACTAGCGGGAGGGCGCTCCTACAATGAGCAGTTCTTC. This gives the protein CASSPLAGGRSYNEQFF.

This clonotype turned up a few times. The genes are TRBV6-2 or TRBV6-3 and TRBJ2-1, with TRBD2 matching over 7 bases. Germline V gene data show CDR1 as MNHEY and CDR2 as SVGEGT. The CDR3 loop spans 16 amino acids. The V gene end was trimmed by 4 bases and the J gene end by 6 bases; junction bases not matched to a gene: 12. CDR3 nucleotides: TGTGCCAGCAGTTTGTACCAGCGGGAACGGGCCAATGAGCAGTTCTTC. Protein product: CASSLYQRERANEQFF.

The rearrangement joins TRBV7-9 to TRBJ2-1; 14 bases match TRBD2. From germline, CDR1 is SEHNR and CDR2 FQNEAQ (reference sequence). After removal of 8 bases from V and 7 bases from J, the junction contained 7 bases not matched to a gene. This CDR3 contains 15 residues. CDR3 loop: CASPPGLAGVNEQFF. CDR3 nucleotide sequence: TGTGCCAGCCCCCCGGGACTAGCGGGAGTTAATGAGCAGTTCTTC.

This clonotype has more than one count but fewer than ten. CDR3 protein: CASSLTGTGGTGELFF. CDR3 DNA sequence: TGCGCCAGCAGCTTGACCGGGACAGGGGGAACCGGGGAGCTGTTTTTT. The chain is built from TRBV5-1 and TRBJ2-2; TRBD1 agrees at 11 bases. Per germline, CDR1 SGHRS and CDR2 YFSETQ. This CDR3 contains 16 residues. V shed 1 base, J shed 5 bases, and the junction held 4 bases outside the gene matches.

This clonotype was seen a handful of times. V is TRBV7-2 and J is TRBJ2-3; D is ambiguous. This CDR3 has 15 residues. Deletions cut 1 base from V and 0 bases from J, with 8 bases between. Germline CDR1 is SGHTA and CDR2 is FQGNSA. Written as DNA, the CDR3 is TGTGCCAGCAGCTTAGTGAGCGTTAGCACAGATACGCAGTATTTT. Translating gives CASSLVSVSTDTQYF.

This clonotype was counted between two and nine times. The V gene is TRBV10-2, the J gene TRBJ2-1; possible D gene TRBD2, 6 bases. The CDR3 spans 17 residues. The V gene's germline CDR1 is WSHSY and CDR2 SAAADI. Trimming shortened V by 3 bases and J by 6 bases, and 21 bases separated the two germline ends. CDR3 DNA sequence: TGCGCCAGCAGTGATCCGCCGAGGGACTCCTCTCGCAATGAGCAGTTCTTC. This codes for CASSDPPRDSSRNEQFF.

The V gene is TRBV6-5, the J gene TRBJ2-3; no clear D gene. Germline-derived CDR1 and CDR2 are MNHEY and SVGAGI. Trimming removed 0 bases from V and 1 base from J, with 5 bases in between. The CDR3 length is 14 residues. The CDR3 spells CASSYSDGTDTQYF. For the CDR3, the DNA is TGTGCCAGCAGTTACTCAGACGGCACAGATACGCAGTATTTT.

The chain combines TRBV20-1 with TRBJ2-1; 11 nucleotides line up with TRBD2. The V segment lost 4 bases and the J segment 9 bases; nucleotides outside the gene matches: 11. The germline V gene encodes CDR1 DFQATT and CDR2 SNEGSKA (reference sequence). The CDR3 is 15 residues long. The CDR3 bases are TGCAGTGCTACCTGGACTAGCGGGCTCAACGGTGAGCAGTTCTTC. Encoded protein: CSATWTSGLNGEQFF.

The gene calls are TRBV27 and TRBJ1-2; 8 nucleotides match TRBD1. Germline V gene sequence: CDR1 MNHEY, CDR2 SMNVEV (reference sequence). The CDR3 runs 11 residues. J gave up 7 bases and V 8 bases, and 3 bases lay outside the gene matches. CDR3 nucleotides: TGTGCCAGCGGACAGGGTTTTGGCTACACCTTC. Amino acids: CASGQGFGYTF.

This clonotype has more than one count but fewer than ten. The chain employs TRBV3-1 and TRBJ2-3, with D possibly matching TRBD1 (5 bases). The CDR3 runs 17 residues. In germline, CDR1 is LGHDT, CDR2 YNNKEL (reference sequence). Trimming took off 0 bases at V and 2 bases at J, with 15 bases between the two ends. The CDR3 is CASSQDPSGWNTDTQYF. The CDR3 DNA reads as TGTGCCAGCAGCCAAGACCCCTCAGGGTGGAACACAGATACGCAGTATTTT.

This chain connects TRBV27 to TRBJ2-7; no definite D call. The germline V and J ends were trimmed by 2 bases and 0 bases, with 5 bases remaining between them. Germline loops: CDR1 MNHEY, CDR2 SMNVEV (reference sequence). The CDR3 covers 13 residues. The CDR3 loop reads CASSLILSYEQYF. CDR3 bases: TGTGCCAGCAGTTTAATCCTCTCCTACGAGCAGTACTTC.

The CDR3 DNA reads TGTGCCAGCAGCTTAGGCGGGAGGGCCGGGGAGACCCAGTACTTC. Its protein product is CASSLGGRAGETQYF. V gene TRBV7-2 combines with J gene TRBJ2-5; 9 bases agree with TRBD2. The CDR3 consists of 15 residues. The J segment lost 5 bases and the V segment lost 1 base, leaving 5 bases of the junction unmatched. CDR1 SGHTA and CDR2 FQGNSA come from the germline V gene.

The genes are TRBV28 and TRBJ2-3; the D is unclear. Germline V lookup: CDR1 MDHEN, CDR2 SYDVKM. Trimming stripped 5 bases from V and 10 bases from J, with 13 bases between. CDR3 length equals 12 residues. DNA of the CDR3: TGTGCCAGCAGTCAGAAATCCCCGTCGCAGTATTTT. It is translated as CASSQKSPSQYF.

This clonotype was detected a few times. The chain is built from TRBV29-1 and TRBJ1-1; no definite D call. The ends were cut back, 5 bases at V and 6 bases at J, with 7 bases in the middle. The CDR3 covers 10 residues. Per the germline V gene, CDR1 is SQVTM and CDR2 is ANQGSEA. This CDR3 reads CSVKIPEAFF. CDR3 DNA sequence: TGCAGCGTTAAGATACCTGAAGCTTTCTTT.

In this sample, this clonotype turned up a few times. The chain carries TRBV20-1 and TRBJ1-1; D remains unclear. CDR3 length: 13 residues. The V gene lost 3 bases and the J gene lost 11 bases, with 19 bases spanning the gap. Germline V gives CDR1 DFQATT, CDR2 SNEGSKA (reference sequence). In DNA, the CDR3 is TGCAGTGCTAGGGTGGTGAACCAACCAGCGGCTTTCTTT. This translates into CSARVVNQPAAFF.

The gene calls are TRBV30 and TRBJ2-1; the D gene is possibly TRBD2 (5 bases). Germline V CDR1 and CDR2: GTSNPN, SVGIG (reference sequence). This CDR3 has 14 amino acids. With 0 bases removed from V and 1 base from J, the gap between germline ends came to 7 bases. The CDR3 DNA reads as TGTGCCTGGAGTGTAGCGGATTCCTACAATGAGCAGTTCTTC. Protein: CAWSVADSYNEQFF.

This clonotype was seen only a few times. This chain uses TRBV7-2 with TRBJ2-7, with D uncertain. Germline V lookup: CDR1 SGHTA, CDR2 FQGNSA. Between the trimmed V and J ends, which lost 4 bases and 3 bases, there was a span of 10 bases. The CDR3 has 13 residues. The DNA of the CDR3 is TGTGCCAGCAGCTGGCGTGGGGTCTACGAGCAGTACTTC. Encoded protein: CASSWRGVYEQYF.

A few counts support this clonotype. The CDR3 sequence: CASSSPTADSNEKLFF. The CDR3, as DNA: TGTGCCAGCAGCTCACCTACGGCGGATTCAAATGAAAAACTGTTTTTT. The chain couples TRBV7-9 to TRBJ1-4; D gene ambiguous. V lost 4 bases and J 5 bases, leaving 17 bases between the germline ends. CDR3 length equals 16 residues. CDR1 and CDR2 from the germline V gene are SEHNR and FQNEAQ (reference sequence). Filled out from reference TRBV7-9 and TRBJ1-4, the complete variable domain reads DTGVSQNPRHKITKRGQNVTFRCDPISEHNRLYWYRQTLGQGPEFLTYFQNEAQLEKSRLLSDRFSAERPKGSFSTLEIQRTEQGDSAMYLCASSSPTADSNEKLFFGSGTQLSVL.

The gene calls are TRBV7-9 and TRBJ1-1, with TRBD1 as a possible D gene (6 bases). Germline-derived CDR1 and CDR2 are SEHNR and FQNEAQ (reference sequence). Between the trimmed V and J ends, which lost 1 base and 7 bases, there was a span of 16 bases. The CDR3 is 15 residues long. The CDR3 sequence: CASSLGEGGLIEAFF. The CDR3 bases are TGTGCCAGCAGCTTAGGGGAGGGGGGCTTAATTGAAGCTTTCTTT.

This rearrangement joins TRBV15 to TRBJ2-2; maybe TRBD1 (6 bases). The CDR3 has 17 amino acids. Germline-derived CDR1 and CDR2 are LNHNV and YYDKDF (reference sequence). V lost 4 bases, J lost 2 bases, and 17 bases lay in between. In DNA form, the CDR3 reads TGTGCCACCAGCACCATACGACAGGACCCCAACACCGGGGAGCTGTTTTTT. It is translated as CATSTIRQDPNTGELFF.

CDR3 DNA: TGTGCCAGCAGCCATGCGGGGGGCTCCTACGAGCAGTACTTC. It encodes CASSHAGGSYEQYF. The rearrangement joins TRBV3-1 to TRBJ2-7; 8 nucleotides match TRBD2. This CDR3 is 14 amino acids long. After removal of 3 bases from V and 0 bases from J, the junction contained 1 base not matched to a gene. The V gene's germline CDR1 is LGHDT and CDR2 YNNKEL (reference sequence).

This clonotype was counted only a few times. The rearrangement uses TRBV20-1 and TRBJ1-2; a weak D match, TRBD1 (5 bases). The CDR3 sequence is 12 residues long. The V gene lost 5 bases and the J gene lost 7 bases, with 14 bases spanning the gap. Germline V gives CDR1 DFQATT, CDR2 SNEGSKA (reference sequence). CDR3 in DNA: TGCAGTGCTGCCAGGGCGCGCGGTGGCTACACCTTC. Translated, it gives CSAARARGGYTF.

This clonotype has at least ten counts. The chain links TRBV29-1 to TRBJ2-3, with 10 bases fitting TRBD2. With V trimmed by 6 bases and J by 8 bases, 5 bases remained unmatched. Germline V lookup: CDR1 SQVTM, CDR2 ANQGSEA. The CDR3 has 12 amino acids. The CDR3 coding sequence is TGCAGCGTGAGCGGGAGGGGGATTACGCAGTATTTT. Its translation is CSVSGRGITQYF.